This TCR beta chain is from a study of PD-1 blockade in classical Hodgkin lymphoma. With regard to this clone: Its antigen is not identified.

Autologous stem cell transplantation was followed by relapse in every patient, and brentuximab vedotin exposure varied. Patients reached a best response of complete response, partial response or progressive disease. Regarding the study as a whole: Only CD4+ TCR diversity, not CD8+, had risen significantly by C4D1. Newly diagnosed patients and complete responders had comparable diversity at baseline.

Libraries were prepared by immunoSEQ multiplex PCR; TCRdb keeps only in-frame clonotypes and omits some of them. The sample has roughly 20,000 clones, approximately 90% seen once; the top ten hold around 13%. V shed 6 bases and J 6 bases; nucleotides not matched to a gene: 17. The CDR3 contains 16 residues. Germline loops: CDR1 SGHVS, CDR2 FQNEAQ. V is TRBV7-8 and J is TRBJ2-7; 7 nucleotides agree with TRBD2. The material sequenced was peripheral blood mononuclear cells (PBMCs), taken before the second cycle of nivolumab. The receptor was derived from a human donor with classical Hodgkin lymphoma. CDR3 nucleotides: TGTGCCAGCAGTCCCTTCCTCGGGGGGATTTTTGTCGAGCAGTACTTC. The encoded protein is CASSPFLGGIFVEQYF.